The TCR beta chain under discussion was sequenced for a study of T cell repertoires in cytomegalovirus infection. Looking at the study overall: From public TCR beta signatures came an indication of both CMV infection and matching HLA type.

TCRdb re-called the reads with MiXCR, one entry per CDR3 protein. The table has around 530,000 distinct CDR3 sequences, 16% seen once. Findings and caveats of the study: HLA-C-restricted, CMV-specific TCR beta clonotypes were dominant ex vivo. Accumulated public TCR beta family frequency recognized individuals carrying CMV together with the relevant HLA.

Points on this clonotype: The antigen is undetermined.

Per germline, CDR1 MNHEY and CDR2 SMNVEV (reference sequence). V was cut by 9 bases and J by 8 bases, with 17 bases left in between. This CDR3 has 13 residues. The rearrangement links TRBV27 to TRBJ2-1; no clear D. The sample consisted of CD8+ T cells from PBMCs. The clonotype comes from a human donor in good health (CMV status not recorded). Some clones in this sample may be carry-over from other donors' samples. CDR3 in DNA: TGTGCCAGTTCCCCAGCGTCTATCCATGAGCAGTTCTTC. Encoded protein: CASSPASIHEQFF.